Presented here are 19 T cell receptor beta chains from one specimen sequenced in a study of blood T cells in healthy people across ages. PCR was performed a second time for about 7 to 12 cycles using a sample-barcoded 5' primer and a J-beta primer mix. A single record per CDR3 protein comes from TCRdb applying MiXCR to the 5' RACE reads. The sample shows about 1,500,000 distinct CDR3 sequences, roughly 27% of them seen only once. Sequencing was carried out using blood. The receptors originated from a young woman in good health.

The chain combines TRBV5-1 with TRBJ2-7; 9 positions agree with TRBD2. The CDR3 covers 16 residues. The germline gives CDR1 SGHRS, CDR2 YFSETQ. Trimming removed 4 bases from V and 6 bases from J; junction bases left unmatched: 14. Here the CDR3 reads CASSAVAGAGGGEQYF. The CDR3 DNA sequence: TGCGCCAGCAGCGCGGTTGCGGGAGCGGGAGGTGGCGAGCAGTACTTC.

On this clonotype: It may be a read error: a sequence one base away is much more abundant. V is TRBV12-3 or TRBV12-4 and J is TRBJ2-1, with a tentative D call TRBD2 (6 bases). The CDR3 length is 12 residues. The V end lost 4 bases, the J end lost 13 bases, and 14 bases lay between the germline ends. The chain's CDR3 is CASSSGGWTQFF. CDR3 nucleotides: TGTGCCAGCAGTTCTGGGGGGTGGACCCAGTTCTTC.

To note about this clonotype: One junction end disagrees with the germline gene, perhaps due to a read error. V gene TRBV5-1 combines with J gene TRBJ2-7; D unresolved. Germline assignment: CDR1 SGHRS and CDR2 YFSETQ. The CDR3 length is 15 residues. The CDR3 sequence is CASSLSAGETYEQHF. The CDR3 nucleotides are TGCGCCAGCAGCTTGTCTGCAGGCGAAACCTACGAGCAGCACTTC.

This clonotype was counted a few times. CDR3 nucleotide sequence: TGCAGTGCTAGAGAGGGGGCACGGAGCTCCTACGAGCAGTACTTC. Translating it yields CSAREGARSSYEQYF. The rearrangement joins TRBV20-1 to TRBJ2-7; a weak D match, TRBD1 (6 bases). The CDR3 is 15 residues long. Germline CDR1 DFQATT, CDR2 SNEGSKA (reference sequence). With 0 bases removed from V and 0 bases from J, the gap between germline ends came to 12 bases.

This clonotype was observed many times. The rearrangement links TRBV7-2 to TRBJ1-2; 8 bases map to TRBD1. The CDR3 covers 16 residues. V gave up 2 bases and J gave up 4 bases; unmatched junction bases: 9. Germline V gene sequence: CDR1 SGHTA, CDR2 FQGNSA. The chain's CDR3 is CASSLNTGGQSYGYTF. In DNA, the CDR3 is TGTGCCAGCAGCTTAAATACAGGGGGGCAATCCTATGGCTACACCTTC.

This clonotype was picked up one time. In DNA, the CDR3 is TGTGCCAGCAGTTCTATACCGGGACTAGCGGGAGGGATCTCCTACAATGAGCAGTTCTTC. It translates to CASSSIPGLAGGISYNEQFF. This sequence joins TRBV6-2 or TRBV6-3 and TRBJ2-1; TRBD2 matches 16 bases. J gave up 0 bases and V 4 bases, and 9 bases lay outside the gene matches. In germline, CDR1 is MNHEY, CDR2 SVGEGT. This CDR3 comprises 20 residues.

The chain has TRBV10-1 and TRBJ2-3, with 13 positions matching TRBD2. CDR3 length: 16 amino acids. Trimming at V came to 5 bases and at J to 1 base, leaving 3 bases not matched to a gene. In germline, CDR1 is WNHNN, CDR2 SYGVQD (reference sequence). The CDR3 sequence: CASSKGLAGRTDTQYF. Here the CDR3 DNA reads TGCGCCAGCAGTAAGGGACTAGCGGGGCGCACAGATACGCAGTATTTT.

The rearrangement links TRBV2 to TRBJ1-1; weak D call: TRBD1 (6 bases). This CDR3 has 13 amino acids. V gave up 6 bases and J gave up 3 bases, with 11 bases separating them. The germline V gene encodes CDR1 SNHLY and CDR2 FYNNEI. The CDR3 DNA follows: TGTGCCAGCAGCGGGACAACCGACACTGAAGCTTTCTTT. Residues: CASSGTTDTEAFF.

With respect to this clonotype: Given a much more abundant clone one base away, this may be a read error. V gene TRBV5-6 combines with J gene TRBJ2-5; 12 positions match TRBD2. The DNA end favors TRBJ2-7, so the J call may be wrong. Germline CDR1 and CDR2: SGHDT and YYEEEE. The CDR3 has 16 amino acids. The CDR3 DNA reads TGTGCCAGCAGCTTGAGTATACTAGCGGGGGGATGCGAGCAGTACTTC. Translation: CASSLSILAGGCEQYF.

J is TRBJ1-1 and V is TRBV20-1, with TRBD1 as a possible D gene (5 bases). Germline V CDR1 and CDR2: DFQATT, SNEGSKA (reference sequence). V gave up 6 bases and J gave up 5 bases, with 13 bases separating them. The CDR3 is 12 residues long. The CDR3 is CSAGAAWTEAFF. In DNA form, the CDR3 reads TGCAGTGCCGGGGCCGCGTGGACTGAAGCTTTCTTT.

Worth noting for this clonotype: A read error may be the cause here, since a much bigger clone is one base away. The gene calls are TRBV29-1 and TRBJ2-7; tentative D call: TRBD1 (6 bases). This CDR3 contains 13 residues. The V end was cut by 6 bases, the J end by 6 bases, with 18 bases between. CDR1 is SQVTM and CDR2 is ANQGSEA in the germline V gene. The CDR3 loop is CSVAETGDGEQYF. The CDR3 nucleotides read TGCAGCGTGGCCGAGACAGGAGACGGCGAGCAGTACTTC.

This clonotype was recorded a few times. The chain links TRBV6-1 to TRBJ1-5; D is possibly TRBD1 (5 bases). The CDR3 has 15 amino acids. V was clipped by 3 bases and J by 6 bases, with 15 bases between them. Germline CDR1 reads MNHNS; CDR2 reads SASEGT. The CDR3 DNA is TGTGCCAGCAGTGACGGCAGGGTCATTGTTCAGCCCCAGCATTTT. Translation: CASSDGRVIVQPQHF.

This clonotype was counted a few times. The chain employs TRBV28 and TRBJ1-2; 10 nucleotides match TRBD1. Unmatched junction bases numbered 10, after V lost 8 bases and J lost 4 bases. The CDR3 length is 15 residues. Germline V gives CDR1 MDHEN, CDR2 SYDVKM. The CDR3 reads CASGDRGRRGYGYTF. CDR3 bases: TGTGCCAGCGGAGACAGGGGGCGCAGAGGCTATGGCTACACCTTC.

The chain links TRBV7-2 to TRBJ2-3; 10 nucleotides match TRBD2. The CDR3 contains 14 residues. The V and J ends lost 10 bases and 2 bases, in that order; junction bases with no gene match: 6. CDR1 and CDR2 (germline): SGHTA, FQGNSA. The CDR3 DNA sequence: TGTGCCACCGCCGGGACTAGCGTCACAGATACGCAGTATTTT. It encodes CATAGTSVTDTQYF.

J is TRBJ2-7 and V is TRBV12-3 or TRBV12-4; 8 bases fit TRBD1. V shed 5 bases, J shed 4 bases, and the junction held 10 bases outside the gene matches. The CDR3 is 15 residues long. CDR3 amino acids: CASSLLEGQGYEQYF. The DNA for the CDR3 is TGTGCCAGCAGTCTCCTAGAAGGACAGGGTTACGAGCAGTACTTC.

This clonotype occurred a few times. This chain links TRBV7-2 with TRBJ2-1, with 7 bases lining up with TRBD2. Trimming at V came to 5 bases and at J to 9 bases, leaving 10 bases not matched to a gene. Germline CDR1 SGHTA, CDR2 FQGNSA. The CDR3 has 14 amino acids. CDR3 sequence reads: CASSRGGVYGEQFF. The DNA for the CDR3 is TGTGCCAGCAGCCGGGGAGGGGTCTACGGTGAGCAGTTCTTC.

This clonotype was counted at least ten times. J is TRBJ2-1 and V is TRBV6-2 or TRBV6-3, with unresolved D. V lost 0 bases and J lost 8, with 5 bases in between. The CDR3 spans 12 residues. Germline lookup yields CDR1 MNHEY and CDR2 SVGEGT. In DNA form, the CDR3 reads TGTGCCAGCAGTTACTCGGCCGATGAGCAGTTCTTC. It yields the protein CASSYSADEQFF.

The V call is TRBV24-1, the J call TRBJ2-1; 10 bases align to TRBD2. The CDR3 is 17 residues long. CDR1 and CDR2 from the germline V gene are KGHDR and SFDVKD. The junction had 6 bases not matched to a gene; V was cut back by 2 bases and J by 3 bases. CDR3 sequence (DNA): TGTGCCACCAGTGATTCTGGGGCTAGCGGGAGCTACAATGAGCAGTTCTTC. Translating gives CATSDSGASGSYNEQFF.

This clonotype was picked up a small number of times. The chain employs TRBV3-1 and TRBJ2-5; 11 bases line up with TRBD2. Per the germline V gene, CDR1 is LGHDT and CDR2 is YNNKEL (reference sequence). Trimming removed 8 bases from V and 3 bases from J; junction bases left unmatched: 2. CDR3 length: 13 residues. In DNA, the CDR3 is TGTGCCAGCGAGGGACTAGCGGAAGAGACCCAGTACTTC. It encodes CASEGLAEETQYF.